The 3 T cell receptor beta chains below all came from one sample that was sequenced in a study of T cell repertoires in cytomegalovirus infection. One entry per CDR3 protein results from TCRdb running MiXCR on the reads. The table shows about 920,000 distinct CDR3 sequences, with around 32% occurring only once. Their recognized antigens are unknown. This sample comprised cultured CD8+ T cells from PBMCs, obtained from culture after CMV antigen stimulation. Every receptor here comes from a human donor in good health (CMV status not recorded). Some clones in this sample may be carry-over from other donors' samples.

This rearrangement joins TRBV7-9 to TRBJ1-4; the D gene is possibly TRBD1 (6 bases). CDR1 SEHNR and CDR2 FQNEAQ come from the germline V gene (reference sequence). V lost 6 bases and J lost 4, with 12 bases in between. The CDR3 spans 14 residues. The CDR3 DNA is TGTGCCAGCAGTTCACAGGGTGGTAATGAAAAACTGTTTTTT. The encoded protein is CASSSQGGNEKLFF.

This clonotype was seen a handful of times. V is TRBV5-6 and J is TRBJ2-7; D possibly uses TRBD1 or TRBD2 (5 bases each). Germline CDR1 reads SGHDT; CDR2 reads YYEEEE. V was cut by 1 base and J by 4 bases, with 15 bases left in between. CDR3 length equals 15 residues. CDR3 sequence (DNA): TGTGCCAGCAGCTTGAGACAGCGGTCCCCTTACGAGCAGTACTTC. Protein sequence: CASSLRQRSPYEQYF.

The rearrangement joins TRBV6-5 to TRBJ2-3; TRBD2 agrees at 12 bases. J was trimmed by 0 bases and V by 2 bases; bases with no gene match: 9. CDR1 and CDR2 from the germline V gene are MNHEY and SVGAGI. The CDR3 is 19 amino acids. The CDR3 reads CASSYQLAGGRTSTDTQYF. The CDR3 nucleotides are TGTGCCAGCAGTTACCAACTAGCGGGGGGCCGCACTAGCACAGATACGCAGTATTTT.